The 30 T cell receptor beta chains presented below share a single source sample, sequenced in a study of shared clonotypes between healthy human individuals. Naive CD8 cells lacked CD45RO, underwent positive selection for CCR7 and left out terminally differentiated effector memory CD45RA+ cells. Only in-frame clones appear in the TCRdb table, and some are missing; sequencing was by immunoSEQ multiplex PCR. The sample consists of around 2,100,000 clones, over 85% of them appearing once. The specimen sequenced was naive CD8+ T cells sorted from blood. The receptors originated from a man aged 18-30 years in good health.

This clone has a single count. This rearrangement joins TRBV4-1 to TRBJ2-1; 7 bases line up with TRBD1. Trimming took 2 bases from V and 5 from J; bases not matched to a gene: 6. Germline loops: CDR1 MGHRA, CDR2 YSYEKL. The CDR3 is made up of 15 amino acids. Written as DNA, the CDR3 is TGCGCCAGCAGCCAACGGACAGGCACCCACAATGAGCAGTTCTTC. The encoded protein is CASSQRTGTHNEQFF.

V is TRBV28 and J is TRBJ2-7; weak D call: TRBD2 (6 bases). V lost 6 bases, J lost 2 bases, and 14 bases lay in between. Germline CDR1 is MDHEN and CDR2 is SYDVKM. There are 14 residues in the CDR3. The CDR3 spells CASSLKGLPYEQYF. The DNA for the CDR3 is TGTGCCAGCAGCCTTAAGGGACTCCCCTACGAGCAGTACTTC.

The chain is built from TRBV7-3 and TRBJ2-1; D is perhaps TRBD2 (6 bases). Germline loops: CDR1 SGHTA, CDR2 FQGTGA. With 2 bases removed from V and 2 bases from J, the gap between germline ends came to 7 bases. The CDR3 loop spans 14 amino acids. CDR3 residues: CASSLWGAYNEQFF. CDR3 in DNA: TGTGCCAGCAGCTTATGGGGGGCCTACAATGAGCAGTTCTTC.

The V gene is TRBV7-9, the J gene TRBJ2-2; 7 bases line up with TRBD2. The CDR3 is made up of 16 amino acids. The germline V gene has CDR1 SEHNR and CDR2 FQNEAQ (reference sequence). V lost 4 bases, J lost 1 base, and 6 bases stayed unmatched. The chain's CDR3 is CASSSVAGVNTGELFF. DNA of the CDR3: TGTGCCAGCAGCTCCGTGGCGGGAGTGAACACCGGGGAGCTGTTTTTT.

The chain has TRBV4-2 and TRBJ2-1, with TRBD2 matching 10 bases. Germline CDR1 LGHNA, CDR2 YNFKEQ. The ends lost 0 bases at V and 2 bases at J; junction bases unmatched: 4. The CDR3 spans 17 residues. In DNA form, the CDR3 reads TGTGCCAGCAGCCAAGACAAAGCGGGAGGGACCTACAATGAGCAGTTCTTC. This sequence encodes CASSQDKAGGTYNEQFF.

This clone was picked up one time. This chain uses TRBV6-5 with TRBJ1-5; no clear D gene. The CDR3 sequence is 14 residues long. The germline V gene encodes CDR1 MNHEY and CDR2 SVGAGI. Trimming took 4 bases from V and 3 from J, leaving 10 bases between them. CDR3 DNA sequence: TGTGCCAGCAGTTCCTTGGGCCCCAATCAGCCCCAGCATTTT. Translation: CASSSLGPNQPQHF.

In the case of this clone: The same CDR3 arises from other DNA sequences in this sample as well. The chain has TRBV5-6 and TRBJ1-2, with 7 positions matching TRBD1. The CDR3 sequence is 13 residues long. The V gene end was trimmed by 4 bases and the J gene end by 4 bases; junction bases not matched to a gene: 4. Germline V gene lookup returns CDR1 SGHDT and CDR2 YYEEEE. The CDR3 sequence: CASSPGTAYGYTF. Here the CDR3 DNA reads TGTGCCAGCAGCCCTGGGACAGCCTATGGCTACACCTTC.

This rearrangement joins TRBV6-1 to TRBJ2-7; D unclear. Between the trimmed V and J ends, which lost 1 base and 7 bases, there was a span of 17 bases. Germline CDR1 reads MNHNS; CDR2 reads SASEGT. The CDR3 covers 15 residues. In DNA form, the CDR3 reads TGTGCCAGCAGTGAAGGTCAGGTCGGCGAGGAGGAGCAGTACTTC. It specifies CASSEGQVGEEEQYF.

The chain links TRBV11-2 to TRBJ1-1; D is undetermined. Germline assignment: CDR1 SGHAT and CDR2 FQNNGV. V lost 8 bases and J lost 1, with 8 bases in between. The CDR3 loop spans 12 amino acids. CDR3 DNA: TGTGCCAGCGGGGATTGGAACACTGAAGCTTTCTTT. Protein product: CASGDWNTEAFF.

V and J are TRBV5-1 and TRBJ1-5; D gene unclear. With 0 bases removed from V and 6 bases from J, the gap between germline ends came to 22 bases. Germline values: CDR1 SGHRS, CDR2 YFSETQ. This CDR3 comprises 18 residues. The DNA of the CDR3 is TGCGCCAGCAGCTTGGTACCCCTCGAGGATCGTCTGGCTCAGCCCCAGCATTTT. It codes for CASSLVPLEDRLAQPQHF.

This chain uses TRBV5-1 with TRBJ2-1; no clear D. From germline, CDR1 is SGHRS and CDR2 YFSETQ. Trimming pared 4 bases from V and 9 bases from J, leaving 11 bases between. The CDR3 consists of 12 residues. The CDR3 coding sequence is TGCGCCAGCAGCCGATATGCGGCTGAGCAGTTCTTC. Protein: CASSRYAAEQFF.

This clone was observed once. Other DNA sequences within the sample encode an identical CDR3. This chain uses TRBV5-1 with TRBJ2-7; D not resolved. Germline CDR1 reads SGHRS; CDR2 reads YFSETQ. CDR3 length: 13 residues. The V end lost 5 bases, the J end lost 2 bases, and 11 bases lay between the germline ends. The CDR3 DNA is TGCGCCAGCAGTTCGGACGGTACCTACGAGCAGTACTTC. It encodes CASSSDGTYEQYF.

This sequence joins TRBV10-2 and TRBJ1-1, with 8 bases lining up with TRBD1. The CDR3 runs 13 residues. Trimming took 3 bases from V and 10 from J; bases not matched to a gene: 7. CDR1 WSHSY and CDR2 SAAADI come from the germline V gene. CDR3 protein: CASSDAGGDVAFF. CDR3 DNA: TGCGCCAGCAGTGACGCAGGGGGCGATGTAGCTTTCTTT.

This clone was detected once. This sequence joins TRBV6-5 and TRBJ1-2; D not resolved. Germline assignment: CDR1 MNHEY and CDR2 SVGAGI. V was shortened by 5 bases and J by 7 bases, with 14 bases between the two germline ends. This CDR3 has 13 residues. This CDR3 reads CASSVDGGAGYTF. CDR3 in DNA: TGTGCCAGCAGTGTCGACGGAGGTGCTGGCTACACCTTC.

V is TRBV28 and J is TRBJ2-1; TRBD2 is a possible D gene (7 bases). The length of the CDR3 is 15 residues. Trimming took 10 bases from V and 0 from J, leaving 16 bases between them. Germline V CDR1 and CDR2: MDHEN, SYDVKM. This CDR3 is CATSFAGASYNEQFF. CDR3 in DNA: TGTGCCACCTCCTTCGCGGGGGCCTCCTACAATGAGCAGTTCTTC.

The genes are TRBV7-9 and TRBJ1-1; D is unresolved. Trimming pared 2 bases from V and 5 bases from J, leaving 6 bases between. In germline, CDR1 is SEHNR, CDR2 FQNEAQ (reference sequence). The CDR3 has 12 residues. CDR3 nucleotides: TGTGCCAGCAGCTTATATAGGACTGAAGCTTTCTTT. It is translated as CASSLYRTEAFF.

The chain employs TRBV9 and TRBJ1-1; D is unresolved. The germline V gene encodes CDR1 SGDLS and CDR2 YYNGEE. The CDR3 sequence is 14 residues long. Trimming stripped 0 bases from V and 4 bases from J, with 10 bases between. The CDR3 bases are TGTGCCAGCAGCGTAGTTATCTCGGCCACTGAAGCTTTCTTT. Its protein is CASSVVISATEAFF. Full variable domain (missing parts from reference TRBV9 and TRBJ1-1): DSGVTQTPKHLITATGQRVTLRCSPRSGDLSVYWYQQSLDQGLQFLIQYYNGEERAKGNILERFSAQQFPDLHSELNLSSLELGDSALYFCASSVVISATEAFFGQGTRLTVV.

This chain joins TRBV7-9 and TRBJ1-5; D possibly corresponds to TRBD1 (5 bases). The CDR3 is 15 amino acids. V lost 5 bases and J lost 4, with 15 bases in between. Germline V gene data show CDR1 as SEHNR and CDR2 as FQNEAQ (reference sequence). CDR3 residues: CASSPDWGENQPQHF. CDR3 DNA sequence: TGTGCCAGCAGCCCGGACTGGGGCGAGAATCAGCCCCAGCATTTT.

This clone was seen just once. The CDR3: CASTPTVLAGPNDTQYF. In DNA form, the CDR3 reads TGTGCCAGCACCCCCACCGTACTAGCGGGGCCGAACGATACGCAGTATTTT. V and J are TRBV4-2 and TRBJ2-3, with 10 bases identical to TRBD2. Germline-derived CDR1 and CDR2 are LGHNA and YNFKEQ. The CDR3 is 17 residues long. After removal of 7 bases from V and 6 bases from J, the junction contained 16 bases not matched to a gene.

The chain couples TRBV6-5 to TRBJ2-3, with D possibly being TRBD1 (5 bases). The CDR3 has 14 residues. The V end lost 5 bases, the J end lost 2 bases, and 11 bases lay between the germline ends. The germline V gene encodes CDR1 MNHEY and CDR2 SVGAGI. The CDR3 DNA is TGTGCCAGCAGTCCAGGGCGGCCCACAGATACGCAGTATTTT. Amino acids: CASSPGRPTDTQYF.

The chain employs TRBV29-1 and TRBJ1-2; no reliable D call. V lost 2 bases to trimming and J lost 8 bases, with 24 bases between them. Per the germline V gene, CDR1 is SQVTM and CDR2 is ANQGSEA. The CDR3 is made up of 16 amino acids. The CDR3 DNA follows: TGCAGCGTTGAAAAAATTGCCGCCCTGGCGAACGAGGGCTACACCTTC. The encoded protein is CSVEKIAALANEGYTF.

The chain combines TRBV5-5 with TRBJ2-7, with D uncertain. Trimming left V 1 base short and J 2 bases short, with 10 bases between. The CDR3 has 14 residues. Per germline, CDR1 SGHKS and CDR2 YYEKEE (reference sequence). As DNA, the CDR3 is TGTGCCAGCAGCTTGATCACAGACACCTACGAGCAGTACTTC. It translates to CASSLITDTYEQYF.

This sequence joins TRBV7-6 and TRBJ2-5, with D possibly TRBD2 on 5 matching bases. The germline V gene encodes CDR1 SGHVS and CDR2 FNYEAQ. V gave up 1 base and J gave up 5 bases, with 11 bases separating them. The CDR3 has 14 amino acids. CDR3 sequence reads: CASSLGLASETQYF. Here the CDR3 DNA reads TGTGCCAGCAGCTTAGGATTAGCGTCGGAGACCCAGTACTTC.

As concerns this clone: This sample also contains other DNA sequences that code for the same CDR3. V is TRBV30 and J is TRBJ2-7; D not certain. The germline V and J ends were trimmed by 1 base and 4 bases, with 5 bases remaining between them. The CDR3 loop spans 11 amino acids. Germline values: CDR1 GTSNPN, CDR2 SVGIG (reference sequence). The CDR3 protein is CAWSARYEQYF. DNA of the CDR3: TGTGCCTGGAGTGCCAGATACGAGCAGTACTTC.

As for this clone: Mismatch with germline at one junction end may stem from a read error. The CDR3 protein is CASSLLGTSGTDGELFF. The CDR3 DNA sequence: TGTGCTAGCAGCTTATTAGGAACTAGCGGGACCGACGGGGAGCTGTTTTTT. This chain uses TRBV7-7 with TRBJ2-2; the match to TRBD2 covers 10 bases. The germline gives CDR1 SSHAT, CDR2 FNYEAQ (reference sequence). The CDR3 covers 17 residues.

This chain uses TRBV18 with TRBJ2-7; 10 nucleotides match TRBD1. Germline-derived CDR1 and CDR2 are KGHSH and LQKENI. The CDR3 is 16 residues long. V gave up 4 bases and J gave up 2 bases; unmatched junction bases: 8. The DNA of the CDR3 is TGTGCCAGCTCACTACCGGGACAGGGGACACCCTACGAGCAGTACTTC. This codes for CASSLPGQGTPYEQYF.

V usage is TRBV5-6 and J usage is TRBJ2-7; unclear D gene. The ends were cut back, 2 bases at V and 6 bases at J, with 9 bases in the middle. This CDR3 has 12 amino acids. Germline CDR1 SGHDT, CDR2 YYEEEE. Written as DNA, the CDR3 is TGTGCCAGCAGCTTCGATCGGGCCGAGCAGTACTTC. Translated, it gives CASSFDRAEQYF.

The rearrangement joins TRBV15 to TRBJ2-5; 8 bases match TRBD2. J lost 3 bases, V lost 8 bases, and 5 bases had no gene match. The CDR3 has 13 amino acids. Per the germline V gene, CDR1 is LNHNV and CDR2 is YYDKDF (reference sequence). As DNA, the CDR3 is TGTGCCACCGGAGGGCGGGAGGAAGAGACCCAGTACTTC. The encoded protein is CATGGREEETQYF.

The rearrangement joins TRBV9 to TRBJ1-2; TRBD1 agrees at 7 bases. The junction had 5 bases not matched to a gene; V was cut back by 3 bases and J by 3 bases. This CDR3 contains 14 residues. CDR1 and CDR2 (germline): SGDLS, YYNGEE. DNA for the CDR3: TGTGCCAGCAGCGGCCCGACAGGGCACTATGGCTACACCTTC. Its protein is CASSGPTGHYGYTF.

The chain uses TRBV2 and TRBJ2-7; the match to TRBD2 covers 10 bases. Trimming at V came to 4 bases and at J to 6 bases, leaving 15 bases not matched to a gene. The CDR3 contains 17 residues. The germline CDR1 and CDR2 sequences are SNHLY and FYNNEI. The CDR3 coding sequence is TGTGCCAGCAGTGCCGGGCTAGCGGGGGCCCCGGGTGGCGAGCAGTACTTC. Residues: CASSAGLAGAPGGEQYF.